The 20 T cell receptor beta chains given below trace back to one sample, sequenced in a study of long-term antiretroviral therapy in people with HIV. Samples were assayed with immunoSEQ v3.0 at survey level. Data came from immunoSEQ multiplex PCR; TCRdb stores just in-frame clones and leaves some out. Seen here are 13,000 or so clones, around three quarters observed once, and the top ten hold over 10%. The sequencing used unsorted PBMCs, collected 3.2 years before starting antiretroviral therapy. All receptors derive from a middle-aged man with HIV.

V is TRBV5-4 and J is TRBJ2-1; 7 positions agree with TRBD2. The CDR3 covers 13 residues. Germline V CDR1 and CDR2: SGHNT, YYREEE (reference sequence). J gave up 6 bases and V 1 base, and 1 base lay outside the gene matches. In DNA, the CDR3 is TGTGCCAGCAGCTTGCCTAGCGGCAATGAGCAGTTCTTC. This encodes CASSLPSGNEQFF.

This chain connects TRBV9 to TRBJ2-3, with D maybe TRBD1 (6 bases). V shed 4 bases and J shed 3 bases, with 9 bases lying between them. The CDR3 is 13 residues long. Per the germline V gene, CDR1 is SGDLS and CDR2 is YYNGEE. This CDR3 is CASSPRGTDTQYF. The DNA of the CDR3 is TGTGCCAGCAGCCCTAGGGGGACAGATACGCAGTATTTT.

CDR3 amino acids: CASSLQGGNSPLHF. In DNA, the CDR3 is TGTGCCAGCTCCCTACAGGGGGGAAATTCACCCCTCCACTTT. The chain links TRBV18 to TRBJ1-6, with 8 bases matching TRBD1. V dropped 6 bases and J dropped 7; count of bases not matched to a gene: 5. This CDR3 region has 14 residues. Germline assignment: CDR1 KGHSH and CDR2 LQKENI.

The V and J genes are TRBV6-5 and TRBJ2-1; possibly TRBD1 for D (5 bases). The ends were cut back, 3 bases at V and 6 bases at J, with 12 bases in the middle. The CDR3 has 14 amino acids. Germline V lookup: CDR1 MNHEY, CDR2 SVGAGI. CDR3 loop: CASSYVQGGNEQFF. CDR3 DNA sequence: TGTGCCAGCAGTTATGTCCAGGGTGGCAATGAGCAGTTCTTC.

The chain links TRBV7-9 to TRBJ2-2, with TRBD1 identical over 9 bases. V lost 4 bases, J lost 9 bases, and 9 bases stayed unmatched. The CDR3 covers 15 residues. Germline CDR1 SEHNR, CDR2 FQNEAQ (reference sequence). The CDR3 loop is CASSWDRVRVWELFF. CDR3 coding DNA: TGTGCCAGCAGCTGGGACAGGGTGCGTGTTTGGGAGCTGTTTTTT. Filled out from reference TRBV7-9 and TRBJ2-2, the complete variable domain reads DTGVSQNPRHKITKRGQNVTFRCDPISEHNRLYWYRQTLGQGPEFLTYFQNEAQLEKSRLLSDRFSAERPKGSFSTLEIQRTEQGDSAMYLCASSWDRVRVWELFFGEGSRLTVL.

Within the sample, this clone is medium-sized (0.01 to 0.1%). The V call is TRBV9, the J call TRBJ1-1, with a weak D call TRBD1 (6 bases). CDR1 is SGDLS and CDR2 is YYNGEE in the germline V gene. Trimming took 3 bases from V and 5 from J, leaving 17 bases between them. CDR3 length equals 15 residues. The CDR3 reads CASSAPGGGDTEAFF. The CDR3 nucleotides are TGTGCCAGCAGCGCCCCCGGAGGGGGAGATACTGAAGCTTTCTTT.

V and J are TRBV29-1 and TRBJ2-6; D not resolved. V lost 3 bases and J 2 bases, leaving 8 bases between the germline ends. CDR3 length: 14 residues. The germline V gene has CDR1 SQVTM and CDR2 ANQGSEA. The CDR3 region is CSVEGRAGANVLTF. The CDR3 DNA is TGCAGCGTTGAGGGAAGGGCTGGGGCCAACGTCCTGACTTTC.

The V call is TRBV2, the J call TRBJ1-1; D might be TRBD1 (6 bases). The V end lost 5 bases, the J end lost 5 bases, and 18 bases lay between the germline ends. Germline V gives CDR1 SNHLY, CDR2 FYNNEI. This CDR3 has 15 residues. CDR3 sequence (DNA): TGTGCCAGCAGTCCTCCTGGGGGCGCGGGGACTGAAGCTTTCTTT. This sequence encodes CASSPPGGAGTEAFF. Together with reference TRBV2 and TRBJ1-1, the CDR3 gives the full variable domain: EPEVTQTPSHQVTQMGQEVILRCVPISNHLYFYWYRQILGQKVEFLVSFYNNEISEKSEIFDDQFSVERPDGSNFTLKIRSTKLEDSAMYFCASSPPGGAGTEAFFGQGTRLTVV.

The chain recombines TRBV11-3 with TRBJ1-2; the D is unclear. The germline V gene encodes CDR1 SGHNT and CDR2 YENEEA. This CDR3 is built from 13 residues. Trimming cost V 5 bases and J 4 bases, with 11 bases left between them. CDR3 protein: CASSPDGSYGYTF. The CDR3 region has the DNA TGTGCCAGCAGCCCCGACGGAAGCTATGGCTACACCTTC.

This chain links TRBV10-3 with TRBJ2-5; D might be TRBD1 (5 bases). V was cut by 4 bases and J by 4 bases, with 13 bases left in between. CDR3 size: 14 residues. CDR1 and CDR2 (germline): ENHRY, SYGVKD. The CDR3 nucleotides read TGTGCCATCAGTGCATCGGGTAGGGGAGAGACCCAGTACTTC. It translates to CAISASGRGETQYF.

The rearrangement joins TRBV9 to TRBJ2-3; D is unclear. Germline CDR1 is SGDLS and CDR2 is YYNGEE. This CDR3 comprises 14 residues. V lost 4 bases to trimming and J lost 2 bases, with 11 bases between them. CDR3 coding DNA: TGTGCCAGCAGCCAATCTACCTCCACAGATACGCAGTATTTT. This sequence encodes CASSQSTSTDTQYF.

The J gene is TRBJ2-1, the V gene TRBV29-1; 10 positions agree with TRBD1. In germline, CDR1 is SQVTM, CDR2 ANQGSEA. The CDR3 length is 18 residues. Trimming at V came to 5 bases and at J to 2 bases, leaving 15 bases not matched to a gene. The CDR3 loop is CSVPMKGVDRGTYNEQFF. Written as DNA, the CDR3 is TGCAGCGTTCCGATGAAGGGCGTGGACAGGGGGACCTACAATGAGCAGTTCTTC.

This clone has just one count. The chain links TRBV5-1 to TRBJ2-7, with D perhaps matching TRBD2 (5 bases). Trimming removed 4 bases at V and 2 bases at J, with 19 bases between. This CDR3 region has 16 residues. Germline V gives CDR1 SGHRS, CDR2 YFSETQ. The CDR3 loop reads CASSRPLAEGTYEQYF. CDR3 nucleotides: TGCGCCAGCAGCCGTCCTCTGGCAGAGGGAACCTACGAGCAGTACTTC.

A remark on this clone: The junction departs from the called germline gene at one end, perhaps through a read error. The J gene is TRBJ2-5, the V gene TRBV7-9; 7 nucleotides agree with TRBD1. Germline-derived CDR1 and CDR2 are SEHNR and FQNEAQ (reference sequence). The length of the CDR3 is 13 residues. The CDR3: CQQLTGVQETQYF. In nucleotides, the CDR3 is TGCCAGCAGCTCACAGGGGTCCAAGAGACCCAGTACTTC.

This clone was seen more than once but under ten times. The V gene is TRBV5-4, the J gene TRBJ1-2; D is unresolved. The CDR3 sequence is 12 residues long. Trimming stripped 2 bases from V and 4 bases from J, with 6 bases between. Looked up from germline, CDR1 is SGHNT and CDR2 is YYREEE (reference sequence). This CDR3 is CASSLAGYGYTF. Written as DNA, the CDR3 is TGTGCCAGCAGCTTAGCCGGCTATGGCTACACCTTC.

This chain connects TRBV5-6 to TRBJ2-7; 10 positions agree with TRBD2. Germline V gene sequence: CDR1 SGHDT, CDR2 YYEEEE. Losses at the gene ends were 3 bases for V and 5 bases for J; bases not matched to a gene: 8. The CDR3 extends over 15 amino acids. The CDR3 region is CASSSKRGGRDEQYF. CDR3 nucleotides: TGTGCCAGCAGCTCCAAGCGGGGGGGTCGGGACGAGCAGTACTTC.

V gene TRBV5-8 combines with J gene TRBJ1-5, with a weak D call TRBD1 (5 bases). The germline V gene encodes CDR1 SGHTS and CDR2 YDEGEE. The germline V and J ends were trimmed by 1 base and 11 bases, with 10 bases remaining between them. The CDR3 is 12 residues long. DNA for the CDR3: TGTGCCAGCAGCTTGCGGTCAGGGACCCAGCATTTT. Its protein product is CASSLRSGTQHF.

The sample holds one count of this clone. This chain connects TRBV5-6 to TRBJ1-1, with D hard to call. The ends were cut back, 7 bases at V and 0 bases at J, with 10 bases in the middle. Germline values: CDR1 SGHDT, CDR2 YYEEEE. The CDR3 spans 13 residues. CDR3 in amino acids: CASFQVMNTEAFF. The CDR3 DNA is TGTGCCAGCTTCCAGGTGATGAACACTGAAGCTTTCTTT.

J is TRBJ1-6 and V is TRBV2, with TRBD1 identical over 8 bases. The CDR3 consists of 16 residues. The V and J ends lost 6 bases and 7 bases, in that order; junction bases with no gene match: 11. The germline CDR1 and CDR2 sequences are SNHLY and FYNNEI. CDR3 region: CASRLTATGANSPLHF. DNA for the CDR3: TGTGCCAGCAGGCTCACTGCGACAGGGGCAAATTCACCCCTCCACTTT.

This clone was counted a single time. The V and J genes are TRBV5-8 and TRBJ1-4; 10 bases agree with TRBD1. J was trimmed by 0 bases and V by 4 bases; bases with no gene match: 12. The CDR3 totals 19 residues. Germline assignment: CDR1 SGHTS and CDR2 YDEGEE. DNA of the CDR3: TGTGCCAGCAGCGCCCGGGACAGGGGAAGTAGGGCAACTAATGAAAAACTGTTTTTT. This encodes CASSARDRGSRATNEKLFF.